This T cell receptor beta chain appears in the sequencing data of a study of CD8 T cells in cerebrospinal fluid in Alzheimer's disease (dated by TCRdb to between 2020 and 2021). About the investigation overall: The study assessed CSF T cell clonal expansion with two single-cell approaches: plate-based nested PCR sequencing and droplet-based sequencing. The droplet-based CSF comparison of patients and controls included 9 healthy controls (10,876 cells) and 9 patients with MCI or Alzheimer's disease (just over 10,000 cells). Whether clonally expanded T cells were present in cerebrospinal fluid from healthy elderly individuals and from patients with neurodegenerative disease was tested. A total of 24 samples were covered by the CSF gene-expression analysis, in which Parkinson's disease patients were included. Overall results and qualifications from the work: The EBV-specific clones were neither the most highly expanded clones nor enriched among patients. Only samples with detectable clones (about eleven healthy, 5 MCI, 5 AD, 6 PD) were included in the overall clonality comparison. In pooled data, a highly expanded clone (at least 3% of TCRs) was found in 1 of 10 healthy subjects versus most of the 6 Alzheimer's patients. The largest CSF clone made up a higher percentage of TCRs in patients with MCI or Alzheimer's disease than in controls. The authors warned that finding EBV-specific TCRs in CSF does not prove a causal connection between EBV and Alzheimer's disease.

The method behind the library was 10x single-cell sequencing. CSF cells were profiled with 10X Genomics single-cell V(D)J and 5' gene-expression libraries. An Illumina NextSeq550 was used to sequence the CSF single-cell TCR libraries. Per the authors' processing: V(D)J reads were aligned to the vdj-GRCh38 alts ensemble 2.0.0 reference and processed with the Cell Ranger vdj pipeline. Cell barcodes sharing the same set of productive CDR3 nucleotide sequences were defined as clonotypes. To link clonality with transcriptional profiles, clonotype information was added to the Seurat v3.0 gene-expression metadata. CSF cells with more than 1,800 genes, more than 7,500 UMIs or more than 10% mitochondrial reads were excluded. To find TCRs with known antigen specificity, CDR3-beta sequences were matched against VDJdb. Only TCRs with complete alpha and beta chains were included in the network analysis of clone sharing, which used the R package qgraph. TCRdb reprocessed the reads, and each CDR3 protein sequence is entered once, without DNA. In this record, the V and J calls reflect TCRdb's handling and not the investigators' own analysis. For this sample, the table gives over 1,000 distinct CDR3 sequences. 15% to 20% of the sample is held by the ten biggest clonotypes.

Patients with Parkinson's disease were included as a neurodegenerative disease comparison group, since earlier reports had described antigen-specific T cells in the blood of Parkinson's disease patients. Every participant was in good physical condition and had no acute infectious disease. Neurodegeneration in patients was confirmed using biomarkers including neurofilament, amyloid-beta and tau. A live/dead marker was used to sort live CSF cells for droplet-based sequencing. To pellet immune cells, CSF obtained by lumbar puncture was centrifuged at 300g. Each CSF sample was examined for red blood cells, and any sample with blood contamination was excluded. CSF cells were cryopreserved by placing the cells in freezing medium, freezing the cells overnight at -80 degrees C, and then storing the cells in liquid nitrogen. Before analysis, CSF samples were kept in storage for less than six months. This clonotype is medium-sized (0.01 to 0.1%) as judged by frequency; no count is noted. The specificity of this receptor is unknown.

From a lookup of the germline V gene, CDR1 and CDR2 are SGHAT and FQNNGV. The CDR3 covers 15 residues, taking in both the cysteine and the phenylalanine. A DNA sequence was not provided. The source is a human donor with Parkinson's disease. Recombination linked TRBV11-2 to TRBJ1-1; the D gene TCRdb calls, TRBD1, cannot be checked with no DNA. The sample was cerebrospinal fluid. The CDR3 amino acid sequence is: CASSLIGQGLTEAFF.